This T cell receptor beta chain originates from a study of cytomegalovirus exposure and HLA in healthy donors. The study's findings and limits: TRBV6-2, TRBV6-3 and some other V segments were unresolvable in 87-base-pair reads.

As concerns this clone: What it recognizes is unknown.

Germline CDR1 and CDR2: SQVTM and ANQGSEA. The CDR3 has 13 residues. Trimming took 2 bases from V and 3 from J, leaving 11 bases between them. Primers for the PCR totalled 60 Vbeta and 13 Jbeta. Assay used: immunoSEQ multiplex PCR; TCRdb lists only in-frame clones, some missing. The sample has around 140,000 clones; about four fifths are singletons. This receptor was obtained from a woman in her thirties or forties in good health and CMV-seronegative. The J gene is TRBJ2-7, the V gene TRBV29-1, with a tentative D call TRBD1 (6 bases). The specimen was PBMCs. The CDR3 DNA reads TGCAGCGTTGAACTCACCAGGGGCTACGAGCAGTACTTC. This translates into CSVELTRGYEQYF.